A single sample gave rise to the 22 T cell receptor beta chains below, sequenced in a study of blood T cells in healthy people across ages. PCR was performed a second time for roughly 7 to 11 cycles using a sample-barcoded 5' primer and a J-beta primer mix. TCRdb re-called the 5' RACE reads through MiXCR, storing one row per CDR3 protein. In the table there are fewer than 2,000,000 distinct CDR3 sequences, 39% of which are singletons. Sequencing used blood. Receptor source: a human donor in good health.

This clonotype was counted a few times. The V gene is TRBV20-1, the J gene TRBJ2-7, with D tentatively TRBD1 (6 bases). V was shortened by 6 bases and J by 1 base, with 10 bases between the two germline ends. The CDR3 sequence is 12 residues long. Germline V gene data show CDR1 as DFQATT and CDR2 as SNEGSKA (reference sequence). The CDR3 sequence is CSAGQNSYEQYF. The CDR3 coding sequence is TGCAGTGCCGGACAGAATTCCTACGAGCAGTACTTC.

This clonotype was counted a few times. V usage is TRBV7-2 and J usage is TRBJ2-7, with D possibly being TRBD1 or TRBD2 (5 bases each). Germline CDR1 and CDR2: SGHTA and FQGNSA. The CDR3 runs to 15 residues. Trimming removed 5 bases at V and 3 bases at J, with 17 bases between. The CDR3 DNA reads TGTGCCAGCAGCCAACCTCGGGGCGGACTCTACGAGCAGTACTTC. This gives the protein CASSQPRGGLYEQYF.

The V gene is TRBV20-1, the J gene TRBJ1-2; tentative D call: TRBD1 (5 bases). The CDR3 extends over 12 amino acids. Germline CDR1 DFQATT, CDR2 SNEGSKA (reference sequence). V dropped 2 bases and J dropped 6 bases, with 10 bases sitting between them. This CDR3 is CSARWGSHGYTF. DNA for the CDR3: TGCAGTGCTAGATGGGGGAGCCATGGCTACACCTTC.

This clonotype appeared a few times. The V call is TRBV25-1, the J call TRBJ2-3, with D perhaps TRBD1 (6 bases). The V gene lost 5 bases and the J gene lost 5 bases, with 20 bases spanning the gap. Germline CDR1 reads MGHDK; CDR2 reads SYGVNS. The CDR3 spans 16 residues. DNA for the CDR3: TGTGCCAGCAGTAAACCGTCACAGGGTTCGGGAGATACGCAGTATTTT. Its translation is CASSKPSQGSGDTQYF.

The V gene is TRBV29-1, the J gene TRBJ1-1; 11 bases align to TRBD1. This CDR3 has 14 residues. Trimming cost V 8 bases and J 7 bases; bases outside gene matches: 12. Germline V lookup: CDR1 SQVTM, CDR2 ANQGSEA. The CDR3: CSLAPGTGGGEAFF. DNA of the CDR3: TGCAGCCTTGCCCCCGGGACAGGGGGAGGTGAAGCTTTCTTT.

This clonotype has only one observation. The V call is TRBV24-1, the J call TRBJ2-2; the D gene is possibly TRBD2 (6 bases). Deletions cut 6 bases from V and 7 bases from J, with 8 bases between. The CDR3 runs 12 residues. In germline, CDR1 is KGHDR, CDR2 SFDVKD. DNA for the CDR3: TGTGCCACCAGTCGGAGGGTCGGGGAGCTGTTTTTT. It specifies CATSRRVGELFF.

As concerns this clonotype: At one of its ends the junction is not consistent with the germline gene, which may arise from a read error. The chain has TRBV7-2 and TRBJ2-1; 12 positions agree with TRBD2. This CDR3 comprises 14 residues. CDR1 is SGHTA and CDR2 is FQGNSA in the germline V gene. The CDR3 DNA is TGTGCCAGCAGAGGGACTAGCGGGCTCAATGGGCAGTTCTTC. Its protein is CASRGTSGLNGQFF.

The V gene is TRBV5-1, the J gene TRBJ1-1; 7 bases line up with TRBD1. After removal of 4 bases from V and 0 bases from J, the junction contained 6 bases not matched to a gene. Germline loops: CDR1 SGHRS, CDR2 YFSETQ. The CDR3 has 15 amino acids. In DNA form, the CDR3 reads TGCGCCAGCAGCCCAAAGACAGGGCTGAACACTGAAGCTTTCTTT. Its translation is CASSPKTGLNTEAFF.

This clonotype came up a few times. J is TRBJ2-3 and V is TRBV20-1; the D gene could be TRBD1 or TRBD2 (5 bases each). The germline CDR1 and CDR2 sequences are DFQATT and SNEGSKA (reference sequence). The CDR3 consists of 12 residues. V was pared by 6 bases and J by 6 bases, with 13 bases between. The CDR3 sequence is CSAKEGLDTQYF. The CDR3 DNA reads as TGCAGTGCGAAAGAGGGGTTGGATACGCAGTATTTT.

The sample holds one count of this clonotype. A junction end diverges from the germline sequence, so it may reflect a read error. The chain uses TRBV28 and TRBJ2-3; possible D gene TRBD2, 5 bases. Germline CDR1 MDHEN, CDR2 SYDVKM. The CDR3 covers 12 residues. Here the CDR3 reads CASSWPSGTQYF. The CDR3 DNA follows: TGTGCCAGCAGTTGGCCCTCGGGAACGCAGTATTTC.

This clonotype was seen many times. The J gene is TRBJ1-1, the V gene TRBV18; D is ambiguous. The CDR3 runs to 13 residues. The germline CDR1 and CDR2 sequences are KGHSH and LQKENI. V was cut by 8 bases and J by 2 bases, with 12 bases left in between. CDR3 loop: CASSPRANTEAFF. For the CDR3, the DNA is TGTGCCAGCAGCCCTCGGGCAAACACTGAAGCTTTCTTT.

The chain combines TRBV7-3 with TRBJ2-3; TRBD1 agrees at 7 bases. Germline trimming cut 5 bases from V and 2 bases from J; bases unmatched to any gene: 16. The germline gives CDR1 SGHTA, CDR2 FQGTGA. The CDR3 runs 18 residues. The CDR3 region has the DNA TGTGCCAGCAGCAAATTTGCTACAGGGGTGTCGACCACAGATACGCAGTATTTT. This gives the protein CASSKFATGVSTTDTQYF.

The V gene is TRBV9, the J gene TRBJ1-2; D is possibly TRBD1 (6 bases). V gave up 1 base and J gave up 5 bases, with 15 bases separating them. Germline V gene sequence: CDR1 SGDLS, CDR2 YYNGEE. The CDR3 is 15 amino acids. The CDR3 sequence is CASSVSTGTKYGYTF. Written as DNA, the CDR3 is TGTGCCAGCAGCGTATCAACCGGGACAAAATATGGCTACACCTTC.

The chain combines TRBV7-2 with TRBJ2-4; D is possibly TRBD2 (6 bases). V was pared by 4 bases and J by 13 bases, with 23 bases between. Germline values: CDR1 SGHTA, CDR2 FQGNSA. This CDR3 comprises 15 residues. In DNA form, the CDR3 reads TGTGCCAGCAGCTCGCGGGGCGGGGCCTCCTACGGGCAGTACTTC. Its translation is CASSSRGGASYGQYF. Supplemented by reference TRBV7-2 and TRBJ2-4, the full variable domain reads GAGVSQSPSNKVTEKGKDVELRCDPISGHTALYWYRQSLGQGLEFLIYFQGNSAPDKSGLPSDRFSAERTGGSVSTLTIQRTQQEDSAVYLCASSSRGGASYGQYFGAGTRLSVL.

The chain carries TRBV20-1 and TRBJ1-5; TRBD1 matches at 9 bases. The CDR3 loop spans 15 amino acids. The germline V gene has CDR1 DFQATT and CDR2 SNEGSKA (reference sequence). Losses at the gene ends were 6 bases for V and 7 bases for J; bases not matched to a gene: 13. In DNA, the CDR3 is TGCAGTGCAAGTCCGGGACAGGGCGAGGGACAGCCCCAGCATTTT. Its protein is CSASPGQGEGQPQHF.

V and J are TRBV10-3 and TRBJ2-7, with D perhaps TRBD2 (5 bases). Germline V gene lookup returns CDR1 ENHRY and CDR2 SYGVKD. V dropped 10 bases and J dropped 0 bases, with 13 bases sitting between them. The CDR3 runs 13 residues. CDR3 region: CASTSGNSYEQYF. CDR3 sequence (DNA): TGTGCCAGCACCTCGGGGAACTCCTACGAGCAGTACTTC.

V is TRBV29-1 and J is TRBJ2-5, with D perhaps TRBD1 (5 bases). This CDR3 is built from 14 residues. Germline CDR1 and CDR2: SQVTM and ANQGSEA. V lost 3 bases and J lost 7, with 18 bases in between. CDR3 protein: CSVETGLSQGTQYF. In DNA form, the CDR3 reads TGCAGCGTTGAGACCGGGCTCTCGCAGGGGACCCAGTACTTC.

This clonotype has more than one count but fewer than ten. This chain uses TRBV6-5 with TRBJ1-2, with D uncertain. Germline values: CDR1 MNHEY, CDR2 SVGAGI. V gave up 5 bases and J gave up 3 bases, with 13 bases separating them. The length of the CDR3 is 14 residues. CDR3 amino acids: CASSSFPRDYGYTF. The DNA for the CDR3 is TGTGCCAGCAGTAGCTTCCCGAGAGACTATGGCTACACCTTC.

The V gene is TRBV28, the J gene TRBJ1-2, with a weak D call TRBD1 (5 bases). There are 14 residues in the CDR3. V was trimmed by 7 bases and J by 5 bases, leaving 17 bases between them. Germline CDR1 and CDR2: MDHEN and SYDVKM. The CDR3: CASTPGGSGYGYTF. The CDR3 DNA reads TGTGCCAGCACCCCGGGGGGTAGTGGATATGGCTACACCTTC.

This chain uses TRBV6-1 with TRBJ1-2; D perhaps matches TRBD1 (5 bases). The CDR3 spans 16 residues. Trimming stripped 2 bases from V and 5 bases from J, with 18 bases between. Germline assignment: CDR1 MNHNS and CDR2 SASEGT. The CDR3 coding sequence is TGTGCCAGCAGTGAATCAACATTCGGGACGGCTTATGGCTACACCTTC. This encodes CASSESTFGTAYGYTF.

This clonotype was detected ten times or more. V and J are TRBV4-2 and TRBJ2-5, with D unresolved. Germline CDR1 and CDR2: LGHNA and YNFKEQ. The CDR3 contains 12 residues. The V end was cut by 0 bases, the J end by 4 bases, with 3 bases between. The CDR3 DNA follows: TGTGCCAGCAGCCAAGAGAGAGAGACCCAGTACTTC. Its protein is CASSQERETQYF.

The chain couples TRBV10-3 to TRBJ2-1; 8 nucleotides agree with TRBD1. V lost 0 bases and J lost 1; bases outside the gene matches: 5. CDR3 length equals 17 residues. Germline V CDR1 and CDR2: ENHRY, SYGVKD. The CDR3 DNA sequence: TGTGCCATCAGTGAGTCCTCAGGGGGCGCTTCCTACAATGAGCAGTTCTTC. Its protein product is CAISESSGGASYNEQFF.